The 26 T cell receptor beta chains below come from one sample, sequenced in a study of blood T cell repertoires in COVID-19. Produced via immunoSEQ multiplex PCR; TCRdb's table is partial and in-frame only. The sample has hundreds of thousands of clones, more than 70% seen once. Input material: peripheral blood. These receptors were collected from a woman aged 70-85 years with COVID-19, enrolled during active disease.

The chain has TRBV21-1 and TRBJ1-4. TRBV21-1 is reported as a pseudogene. This CDR3 has 13 amino acids. CDR3 DNA sequence: TGTGCCAGCAGCGTACTGACTCTTAAGAAACTGTTTTTT. It specifies CASSVLTLKKLFF.

V is TRBV9 and J is TRBJ1-2; 7 nucleotides agree with TRBD1. With 6 bases clipped from V and 6 bases from J, the junction kept 11 bases outside the gene matches. Germline values: CDR1 SGDLS, CDR2 YYNGEE. The CDR3 consists of 14 residues. CDR3 sequence reads: CASNPGGGHHGYTF. In nucleotides, the CDR3 is TGTGCCAGCAACCCCGGAGGGGGCCACCATGGCTACACCTTC.

The V call is TRBV5-4, the J call TRBJ2-3; TRBD2 agrees at 16 bases. Losses at the gene ends were 3 bases for V and 7 bases for J; bases not matched to a gene: 8. Germline V gives CDR1 SGHNT, CDR2 YYREEE (reference sequence). The CDR3 spans 17 residues. The CDR3, as DNA: TGTGCCAGCAGCTCGGGACTAGCGGGGGGGCCGCTTTATACGCAGTATTTT. Protein product: CASSSGLAGGPLYTQYF.

The genes are TRBV13 and TRBJ1-2; TRBD1 aligns across 7 bases. The CDR3 sequence is 20 residues long. The V gene end was trimmed by 1 base and the J gene end by 2 bases; junction bases not matched to a gene: 19. Looked up from germline, CDR1 is PRHDT and CDR2 is FYEKMQ (reference sequence). DNA for the CDR3: TGTGCCAGCAGCTTAGTCATGATTCTTGGCAAGGGACAGATAAACTATGGCTACACCTTC. It specifies CASSLVMILGKGQINYGYTF.

This chain connects TRBV6-5 to TRBJ1-2, with 10 bases fitting TRBD1. The CDR3 is made up of 13 amino acids. Germline assignment: CDR1 MNHEY and CDR2 SVGAGI. V lost 6 bases to trimming and J lost 7 bases; unmatched junction nucleotides: 5. CDR3 nucleotide sequence: TGTGCCAGCAGCTCCGGACAGGGGGGTGGCTACACCTTC. Translation: CASSSGQGGGYTF.

The V and J genes are TRBV9 and TRBJ1-6, with D possibly TRBD1 on 5 matching bases. Germline V gives CDR1 SGDLS, CDR2 YYNGEE. This CDR3 has 14 residues. V lost 0 bases and J lost 8, with 9 bases in between. The CDR3 loop is CASSVEGAYSPLHF. The CDR3 nucleotides are TGTGCCAGCAGCGTAGAAGGGGCTTATTCACCCCTCCACTTT.

Turning to this clone: The junction departs from the called germline gene at one end, perhaps through a read error. The rearrangement uses TRBV30 and TRBJ1-5; 8 nucleotides match TRBD1. This CDR3 has 14 residues. Germline loops: CDR1 GTSNPN, CDR2 SVGIG (reference sequence). This CDR3 reads CAWSASGGNQPQHF. The CDR3 DNA follows: TGTGCCTGGAGTGCCTCAGGGGGCAACCAGCCCCAGCATTTT.

The chain uses TRBV29-1 and TRBJ1-1; no clear D gene. Germline-derived CDR1 and CDR2 are SQVTM and ANQGSEA. The CDR3 is 12 residues long. Trimming removed 4 bases from V and 1 base from J, with 7 bases in between. The CDR3 spells CSVAFGNTEAFF. The CDR3 DNA reads TGCAGCGTTGCTTTCGGGAACACTGAAGCTTTCTTT.

The gene calls are TRBV9 and TRBJ1-1; possible D gene TRBD1, 6 bases. V lost 0 bases to trimming and J lost 3 bases, with 12 bases between them. CDR1 is SGDLS and CDR2 is YYNGEE in the germline V gene. The CDR3 has 15 residues. The CDR3 spells CASSVGGEGDTEAFF. The DNA of the CDR3 is TGTGCCAGCAGCGTAGGAGGGGAGGGGGACACTGAAGCTTTCTTT.

The rearrangement uses TRBV29-1 and TRBJ1-2; 8 bases fit TRBD1. Germline values: CDR1 SQVTM, CDR2 ANQGSEA. The J segment lost 4 bases and the V segment lost 6 bases, leaving 7 bases of the junction unmatched. The CDR3 length is 13 residues. The CDR3 coding sequence is TGCAGCGTAGCCCAGGGACAGGTCTATGGCTACACCTTC. Its protein product is CSVAQGQVYGYTF.

This chain joins TRBV3-1 (or the pseudogene TRBV3-2) and TRBJ2-5, with TRBD2 as a possible D gene (6 bases). V gave up 5 bases and J gave up 2 bases, with 12 bases separating them. This CDR3 contains 14 residues. The germline V gene has CDR1 LGHDT and CDR2 YNNKEL (reference sequence). The CDR3 DNA reads TGTGCCAGCAGCGTCGCGGGGATACAAGAGACCCAGTACTTC. This gives the protein CASSVAGIQETQYF.

The rearrangement links TRBV28 to TRBJ2-7; 10 positions agree with TRBD1. Germline CDR1 is MDHEN and CDR2 is SYDVKM. V was pared by 5 bases and J by 5 bases, with 9 bases of the junction left unmatched. This CDR3 region has 15 residues. This CDR3 reads CASSLRGQGLNEQYF. Here the CDR3 DNA reads TGTGCCAGCAGTCTTAGGGGACAGGGGTTAAACGAGCAGTACTTC. Together with reference TRBV28 and TRBJ2-7, the CDR3 gives the full variable domain: DVKVTQSSRYLVKRTGEKVFLECVQDMDHENMFWYRQDPGLGLRLIYFSYDVKMKEKGDIPEGYSVSREKKERFSLILESASTNQTSMYLCASSLRGQGLNEQYFGPGTRLTVT.

V usage is TRBV7-3 and J usage is TRBJ1-1, with a possible D match to TRBD1 (5 bases). The germline V and J ends were trimmed by 10 bases and 3 bases, with 15 bases remaining between them. The CDR3 has 13 residues. Germline CDR1 reads SGHTA; CDR2 reads FQGTGA. The CDR3 DNA reads TGTGCCACCCAAAGGGGTCCGGACACTGAAGCTTTCTTT. This encodes CATQRGPDTEAFF.

The chain combines TRBV5-1 with TRBJ1-1; a possible D gene is TRBD1 (5 bases). The CDR3 sequence is 13 residues long. With 4 bases removed from V and 4 bases from J, the gap between germline ends came to 11 bases. Germline V lookup: CDR1 SGHRS, CDR2 YFSETQ. CDR3 residues: CASSLLGGTEAFF. For the CDR3, the DNA is TGCGCCAGCAGCCTCCTGGGGGGCACTGAAGCTTTCTTT.

This chain joins TRBV6-1 and TRBJ1-2; D is undetermined. Germline-derived CDR1 and CDR2 are MNHNS and SASEGT. This CDR3 has 13 amino acids. Trimming cost V 1 base and J 8 bases, with 11 bases left between them. CDR3 sequence (DNA): TGTGCCAGCAGTGAAGTTCTAAATAAGGGCTACACCTTC. Encoded protein: CASSEVLNKGYTF.

The chain uses TRBV16 and TRBJ1-1; 7 nucleotides match TRBD1. Trimming at V came to 1 base and at J to 4 bases, leaving 6 bases not matched to a gene. The CDR3 runs 15 residues. Germline CDR1 and CDR2: KGHSY and FQNENV. Here the CDR3 DNA reads TGTGCCAGCAGCCAATTAGCAGGGGGACCCACTGAAGCTTTCTTT. Its translation is CASSQLAGGPTEAFF.

The rearrangement uses TRBV7-2 and TRBJ2-2, with a possible D match to TRBD2 (7 bases). Trimming shortened V by 8 bases and J by 4 bases, and 14 bases separated the two germline ends. This CDR3 is built from 14 residues. From germline, CDR1 is SGHTA and CDR2 FQGNSA. CDR3 bases: TGTGCCAGCCACTGGGGGGGGCCCACCGGGGAGCTGTTTTTT. It encodes CASHWGGPTGELFF.

The chain has TRBV6-4 and TRBJ1-1; 7 bases map to TRBD1. With V trimmed by 5 bases and J by 8 bases, 8 bases remained unmatched. Per the germline V gene, CDR1 is MRHNA and CDR2 is SNTAGT. CDR3 length equals 13 residues. CDR3 loop: CASSPTTGLEAFF. CDR3 in DNA: TGTGCCAGCAGTCCCACGACAGGGCTAGAAGCTTTCTTT.

This clone was observed a single time. The chain couples TRBV19 to TRBJ1-6; D is perhaps TRBD1 (6 bases). V dropped 9 bases and J dropped 6 bases, with 18 bases sitting between them. The V gene's germline CDR1 is LNHDA and CDR2 SQIVND (reference sequence). CDR3 length: 15 amino acids. The CDR3 DNA follows: TGTGCCAGGCATACACGGACAGTGTGTAATTCACCCCTCCACTTT. It specifies CARHTRTVCNSPLHF.

This clone appeared a few times. For the CDR3, the DNA is TGTGCCAGCATATACAGGGACTATGGCTACACCTTC. Its translation: CASIYRDYGYTF. The chain uses TRBV6-5 and TRBJ1-2; D perhaps matches TRBD1 (6 bases). Germline CDR1 and CDR2: MNHEY and SVGAGI. The CDR3 sequence is 12 residues long. V was clipped by 7 bases and J by 3 bases, with 9 bases between them.

This sequence joins TRBV2 and TRBJ2-1; 10 bases agree with TRBD2. CDR1 and CDR2 (germline): SNHLY, FYNNEI. The CDR3 consists of 15 residues. J gave up 9 bases and V 4 bases, and 9 bases lay outside the gene matches. The CDR3 is CASSAQRGGQGEQFF. DNA of the CDR3: TGTGCCAGCAGTGCCCAGCGGGGGGGCCAGGGTGAGCAGTTCTTC.

This chain links TRBV7-9 with TRBJ1-2, with D perhaps TRBD1 (6 bases). The CDR3 length is 12 residues. In germline, CDR1 is SEHNR, CDR2 FQNEAQ (reference sequence). Trimming cost V 5 bases and J 4 bases, with 8 bases left between them. CDR3 loop: CASSPDSYGYTF. CDR3 sequence (DNA): TGTGCCAGCAGCCCGGACAGCTATGGCTACACCTTC. Looking up the rest from reference TRBV7-9 and TRBJ1-2 gives the full variable domain: DTGVSQNPRHKITKRGQNVTFRCDPISEHNRLYWYRQTLGQGPEFLTYFQNEAQLEKSRLLSDRFSAERPKGSFSTLEIQRTEQGDSAMYLCASSPDSYGYTFGSGTRLTVV.

This clone was seen only once. The chain has TRBV7-9 and TRBJ2-2, with 7 bases fitting TRBD1. Germline CDR1 SEHNR, CDR2 FQNEAQ (reference sequence). J was trimmed by 3 bases and V by 1 base; bases with no gene match: 11. The CDR3 contains 18 residues. The DNA for the CDR3 is TGTGCCAGCAGCTTAGTCACAGGGGCACAAAGGGACACCGGGGAGCTGTTTTTT. Protein sequence: CASSLVTGAQRDTGELFF.

This clone was observed once. The chain combines TRBV6-1 with TRBJ1-1; D perhaps matches TRBD1 (5 bases). The germline gives CDR1 MNHNS, CDR2 SASEGT. Deletions cut 7 bases from V and 9 bases from J, with 15 bases between. The CDR3 has 12 amino acids. This CDR3 reads CASIGEDPKAFF. Here the CDR3 DNA reads TGTGCCAGCATAGGGGAGGACCCCAAAGCTTTCTTT.

This chain links TRBV6-5 with TRBJ2-7, with D possibly matching TRBD2 (6 bases). The length of the CDR3 is 11 residues. CDR1 is MNHEY, CDR2 SVGAGI, per germline. The germline V and J ends were trimmed by 8 bases and 6 bases, with 11 bases remaining between them. The CDR3 spells CASLDYLEQYF. The DNA of the CDR3 is TGTGCCAGCCTGGACTACCTCGAGCAGTACTTC.

This chain connects TRBV6-5 to TRBJ1-2; the match to TRBD1 covers 8 bases. This CDR3 is built from 14 residues. Germline loops: CDR1 MNHEY, CDR2 SVGAGI. Trimming took 5 bases from V and 8 from J; bases not matched to a gene: 10. CDR3 sequence: CASSPPDRVGGYTF. The CDR3 DNA reads TGTGCCAGCAGTCCACCGGACAGGGTGGGCGGCTACACCTTC.